This T cell receptor beta chain was found in a study of T cells in Graves' hyperthyroidism and ophthalmopathy. Of note for this clonotype: Antigen unknown.

The CDR3 regions of TCR beta were amplified from RNA transcripts. RT-PCR in the first round (using the HTBI primer set) targeted the TCR CDR3. TCRdb re-called the multiplex PCR reads through MiXCR, storing one row per CDR3 protein. The sample records 500,000 to 650,000 distinct CDR3 sequences, 46% being singletons. General observations from the study: Among clonotypes expanded in thyroid above 0.001, most were also found in blood. A 13 V-J signature model discriminated ophthalmopathy versus stable hyperthyroidism. The model identified upcoming ophthalmopathy a median approximately six months ahead of onset.

It was uncontrolled infection, other autoimmune disease, pregnancy or lactation that excluded patients. There are 10 residues in the CDR3. Germline V gene sequence: CDR1 DFQATT, CDR2 SNEGSKA (reference sequence). Deletions cut 1 base from V and 5 bases from J, with 0 bases between. The sample taken for sequencing was peripheral blood or thyroid tissue (not recorded which). This TCR was sampled from an adult woman with Graves' disease, either hyperthyroidism or ophthalmopathy (not recorded which). The chain combines TRBV20-1 with TRBJ1-3; no firm D call. The CDR3 sequence is CSARGNTIYF. In DNA form, the CDR3 reads TGCAGTGCTAGAGGAAACACCATATATTTT.